This T cell receptor (beta chain) was found in a study of blood T cell repertoires in COVID-19. Study-level information: Collection of acute and convalescent COVID-19 samples took place in the United States, Italy and Spain. Sources were T cells, B-cell-depleted T cells, or PBMCs; the material itself was cDNA or gDNA.

The CDR3 is made up of 15 amino acids. Germline CDR1 MNHEY, CDR2 SVGEGT. V shed 6 bases, J shed 1 base, and the junction held 8 bases outside the gene matches. Original processing methods: Reference gene primer amplification yielded estimated nucleated cell counts. Assay used: immunoSEQ multiplex PCR; TCRdb lists only in-frame clones, some missing. V and J calls and clone size are as listed in that table; D and trimming were resolved from the DNA. The repertoire consists of about 230,000 clones, with 65% to 90% occurring once and the leading ten covering about 9.9%. Seattle's cohort entered during active infection and was followed longitudinally.

The receptor was isolated from a man aged 50-60 years with COVID-19, enrolled during active disease. The source material was peripheral blood. The rearrangement joins TRBV6-2 or TRBV6-3 to TRBJ2-7, with 8 bases aligning to TRBD2. DNA for the CDR3: TGTGCCAGCAGCTGGCCGGGGGGGGGATCCTACGAGCAGTACTTC. Its protein product is CASSWPGGGSYEQYF.